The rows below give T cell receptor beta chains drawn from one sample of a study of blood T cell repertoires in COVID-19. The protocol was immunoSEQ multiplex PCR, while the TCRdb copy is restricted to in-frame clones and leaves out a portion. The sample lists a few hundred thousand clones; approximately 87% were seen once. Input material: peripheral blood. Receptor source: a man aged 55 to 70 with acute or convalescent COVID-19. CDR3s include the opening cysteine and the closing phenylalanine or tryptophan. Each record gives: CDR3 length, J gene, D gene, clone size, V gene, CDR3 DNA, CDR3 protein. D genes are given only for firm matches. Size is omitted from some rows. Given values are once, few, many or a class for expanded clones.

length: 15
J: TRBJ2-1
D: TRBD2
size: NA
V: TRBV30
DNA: TGTGCCTGGACGGGCGGGAGGGCAGGAGGGAATGAGCAGTTCTTC
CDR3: CAWTGGRAGGNEQFF

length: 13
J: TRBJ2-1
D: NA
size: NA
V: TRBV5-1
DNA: TGCGCCAGCAGCTTGGGAGGGAGCAATGAGCAGTTCTTC
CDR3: CASSLGGSNEQFF

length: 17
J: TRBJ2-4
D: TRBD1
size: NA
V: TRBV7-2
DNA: TGTGCCAGCAGCTTAGCGGGGTCGGGACAGGGGTGGAACATTCAGTACTTC
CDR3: CASSLAGSGQGWNIQYF

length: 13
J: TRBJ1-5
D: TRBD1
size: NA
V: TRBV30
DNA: TGTGCCTGGGGGGACAGGCAAAATCAGCCCCAGCATTTT
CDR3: CAWGDRQNQPQHF

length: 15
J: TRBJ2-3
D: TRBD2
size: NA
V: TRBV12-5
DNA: TGTGCTAGTGCTCCGGACCCAGCGGGGCCAGATACGCAGTATTTT
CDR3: CASAPDPAGPDTQYF

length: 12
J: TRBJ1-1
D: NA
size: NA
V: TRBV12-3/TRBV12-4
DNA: TGTGCCACGCGGGTCGATGTCACTGAAGCTTTCTTT
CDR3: CATRVDVTEAFF

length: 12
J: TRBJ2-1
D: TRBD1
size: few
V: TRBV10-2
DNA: TGCGCCAGCACCGGGACAGGCAATGAGCAGTTCTTC
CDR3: CASTGTGNEQFF

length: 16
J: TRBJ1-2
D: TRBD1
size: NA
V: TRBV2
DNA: TGTGCCAGCAGGAGGGACAGGGAAAGGACTAACTATGGCTACACCTTC
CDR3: CASRRDRERTNYGYTF

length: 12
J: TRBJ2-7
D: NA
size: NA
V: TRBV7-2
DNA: TGTGCCAGCAGCGGAGGTACCTACGAGCAGTACTTC
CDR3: CASSGGTYEQYF

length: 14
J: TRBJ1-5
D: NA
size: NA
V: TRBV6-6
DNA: TGTGCCAGCAGTGGGGGCCGGAGCAATCAGCCCCAGCATTTT
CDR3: CASSGGRSNQPQHF

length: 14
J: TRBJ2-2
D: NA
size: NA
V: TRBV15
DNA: TGTGCCACCGACAAAGCGGCGAACACCGGGGAGCTGTTTTTT
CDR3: CATDKAANTGELFF

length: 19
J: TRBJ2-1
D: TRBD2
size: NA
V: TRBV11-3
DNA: TGTGCCAGCAGCCTAGGACTAGCGGGAGGTTTCATGTCAGGCAATGAGCAGTTCTTC
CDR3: CASSLGLAGGFMSGNEQFF

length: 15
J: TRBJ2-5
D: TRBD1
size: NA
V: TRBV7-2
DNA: TGTGCCAGCAGCTTTGGGACAGGGATTGTGGAGACCCAGTACTTC
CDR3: CASSFGTGIVETQYF

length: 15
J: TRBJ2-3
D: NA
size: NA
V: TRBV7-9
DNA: TGTGCCAGCAGCCCCCAAACTACCAGCACAGATACGCAGTATTTT
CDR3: CASSPQTTSTDTQYF

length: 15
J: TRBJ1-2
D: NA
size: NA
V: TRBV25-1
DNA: TGTGCCAGCAGTAGAGGGGGGGGCAGGGGATATGGCTACACCTTC
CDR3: CASSRGGGRGYGYTF

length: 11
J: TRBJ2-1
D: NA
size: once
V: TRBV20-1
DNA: TGCAGTTCCCCGAGGATAAATGAGCAGTTCTTC
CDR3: CSSPRINEQFF

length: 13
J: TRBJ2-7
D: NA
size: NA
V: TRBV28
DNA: TGTGCCAGCAGCCCTTGGCAGTCCTACGAGCAGTACTTC
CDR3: CASSPWQSYEQYF

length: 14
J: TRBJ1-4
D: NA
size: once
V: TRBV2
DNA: TGTGCCAGCAGACACCCTCGGACAGCTGAAAAACTGTTTTTT
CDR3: CASRHPRTAEKLFF

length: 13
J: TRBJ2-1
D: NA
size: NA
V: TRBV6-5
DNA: TGTGCCAGCAGTTACAGGCCAGGCGATGAGCAGTTCTTC
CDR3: CASSYRPGDEQFF

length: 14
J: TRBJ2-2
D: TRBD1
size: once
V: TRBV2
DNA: TGTGCCAGCAGGGTCGACAGGGGCGGCGGGGAGCTGTTTTTT
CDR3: CASRVDRGGGELFF

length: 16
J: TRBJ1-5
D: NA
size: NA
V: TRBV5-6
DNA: TGTGCCAGCAGCTTGGCCGCGACAGTGGGCAATCAGCCCCAGCATTTT
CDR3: CASSLAATVGNQPQHF

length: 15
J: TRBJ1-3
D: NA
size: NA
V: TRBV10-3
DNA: TGTGCCATCAGTGAGTCAGTGGCCTCTGGAAACACCATATATTTT
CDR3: CAISESVASGNTIYF

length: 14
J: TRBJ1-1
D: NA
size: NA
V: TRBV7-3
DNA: TGTGCCAGCAGCCGAGGGCCGGGGAACACTGAAGCTTTCTTT
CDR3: CASSRGPGNTEAFF

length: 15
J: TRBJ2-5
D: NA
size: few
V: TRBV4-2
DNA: TGTGCCAGCAGCCAAGAGGGGGCACTCGAAGGGACCCAGTACTTC
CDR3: CASSQEGALEGTQYF

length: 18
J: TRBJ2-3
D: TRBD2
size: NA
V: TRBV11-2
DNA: TGTGCCAGCAGCTTGACTGTTTCCCGCGGGAGGAGGGTAGATACGCAGTATTTT
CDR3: CASSLTVSRGRRVDTQYF

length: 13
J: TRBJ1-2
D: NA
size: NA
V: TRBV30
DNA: TGTGCCTGGAGTGTACAAAATGTGAGGGCCGGCACCTTC
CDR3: CAWSVQNVRAGTF

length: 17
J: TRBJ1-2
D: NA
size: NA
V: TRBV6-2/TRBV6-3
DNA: TGTGCCAGCAGTCTGTCCCCCGCATGGGGCCCCCCTGGGGGCTACACCTTC
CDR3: CASSLSPAWGPPGGYTF

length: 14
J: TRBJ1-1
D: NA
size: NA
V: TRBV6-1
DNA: TGTGCCAGCAGACTAGAGCGGGGGTACACTGAAGCTTTCTTT
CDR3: CASRLERGYTEAFF

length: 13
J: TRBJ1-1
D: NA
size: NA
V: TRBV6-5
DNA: TGTGCCAGCGCGCGGGGGGGTGGCACTGAAGCTTTCTTT
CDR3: CASARGGGTEAFF

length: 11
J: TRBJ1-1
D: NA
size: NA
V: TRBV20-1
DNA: TGCAGTGCCACTAAGGGAGGGGAAGCTTTCTTT
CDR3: CSATKGGEAFF

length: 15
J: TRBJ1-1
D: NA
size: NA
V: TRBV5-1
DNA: TGCGCCAGCAGCTTGGCCAACAGCCAGAACACTGAAGCTTTCTTT
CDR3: CASSLANSQNTEAFF

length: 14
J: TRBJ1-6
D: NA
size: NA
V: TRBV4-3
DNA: TGCGCCAGCAGCCAAGGGAGGGCCTATTCACCCCTCCACTTT
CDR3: CASSQGRAYSPLHF

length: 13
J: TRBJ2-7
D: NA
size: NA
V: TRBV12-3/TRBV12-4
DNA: TGTGCCAGCAGAACTACAGGGCCCTACGAGCAGTACTTC
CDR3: CASRTTGPYEQYF

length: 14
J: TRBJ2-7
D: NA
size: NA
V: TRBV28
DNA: TGTGCCAGCAGTTGGGGGACACCTACCTACGAGCAGTACTTC
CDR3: CASSWGTPTYEQYF

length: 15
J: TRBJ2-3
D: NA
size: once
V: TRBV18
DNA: TGTGCCAGCTCAAGCGGGCTAATTTTCTCAGATACGCAGTATTTT
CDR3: CASSSGLIFSDTQYF

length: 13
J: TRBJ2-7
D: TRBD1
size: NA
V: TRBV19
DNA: TGTGCCAGTAGTGAGACAGGGGGCTACGAGCAGTACTTC
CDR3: CASSETGGYEQYF

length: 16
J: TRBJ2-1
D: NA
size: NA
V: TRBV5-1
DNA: TGCGCCAGCAGCTTGGTCCACGGGTCCCCCTACAATGAGCAGTTCTTC
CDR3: CASSLVHGSPYNEQFF

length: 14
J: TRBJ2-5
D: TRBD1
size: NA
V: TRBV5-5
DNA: TGTGCCAGCAGCTCGACAGGGTACCAAGAGACCCAGTACTTC
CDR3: CASSSTGYQETQYF

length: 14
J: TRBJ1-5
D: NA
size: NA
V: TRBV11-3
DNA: TGTGCCAGCAGCTTAGATCGGGGCAATCAGCCCCAGCATTTT
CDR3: CASSLDRGNQPQHF

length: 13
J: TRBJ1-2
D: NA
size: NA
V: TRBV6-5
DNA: TGTGCCAGTGCCAAGGGGGGGGCTGATGGCTACACCTTC
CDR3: CASAKGGADGYTF

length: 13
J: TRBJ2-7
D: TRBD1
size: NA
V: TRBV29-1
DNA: TGCAGCGTTGCCCCGGGACAGGGGGCCGAGCAGTACTTC
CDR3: CSVAPGQGAEQYF

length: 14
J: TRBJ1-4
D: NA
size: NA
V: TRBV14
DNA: TGTGCCAGCAGCCAAGAGTTGGCCACAGAAAAACTGTTTTTT
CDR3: CASSQELATEKLFF

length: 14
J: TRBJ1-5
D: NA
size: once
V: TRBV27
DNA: TGTGCCAGCAGCCGCTTCTATAGCAATCAGCCCCAGCATTTT
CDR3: CASSRFYSNQPQHF

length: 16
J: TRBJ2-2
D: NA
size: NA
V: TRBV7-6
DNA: TGTGCCAGCAGCCGAGTGAGACAGCACTACACCGGGGAGCTGTTTTTT
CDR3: CASSRVRQHYTGELFF

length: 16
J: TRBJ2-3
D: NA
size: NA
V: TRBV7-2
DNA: TGTGCCAGCAGCCCGAGTCAGGGGATGAGCACAGATACGCAGTATTTT
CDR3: CASSPSQGMSTDTQYF

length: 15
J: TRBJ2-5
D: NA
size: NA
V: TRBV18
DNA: TGTGCCAGCTCACCATTAGGTAGGGGTTCGGAGACCCAGTACTTC
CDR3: CASSPLGRGSETQYF

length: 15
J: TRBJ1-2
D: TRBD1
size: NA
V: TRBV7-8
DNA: TGTGCCAGCAGCCTCGGGACAGGCCCTAAATATGGCTACACCTTC
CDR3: CASSLGTGPKYGYTF

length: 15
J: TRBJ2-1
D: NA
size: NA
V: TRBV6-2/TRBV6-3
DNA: TGTGCCAGCAGTTACTCCGGGAGTCCCTACAATGAGCAGTTCTTC
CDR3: CASSYSGSPYNEQFF

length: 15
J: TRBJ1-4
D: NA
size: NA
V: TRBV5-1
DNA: TGCGCCAGCAGCCCGGCGACAGGAAGAACTGAAAAACTGTTTTTT
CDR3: CASSPATGRTEKLFF

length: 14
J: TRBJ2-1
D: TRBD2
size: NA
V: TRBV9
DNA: TGTGCCAGCAAAGGGACTAGCGGGTCTAATGAGCAGTTCTTC
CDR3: CASKGTSGSNEQFF